This section outlines one T cell receptor (beta chain) sequence together with its context. This entry belongs to a study of blood T cell repertoires in COVID-19. Sequenced by immunoSEQ multiplex PCR; TCRdb stores in-frame clones only, minus some. This table has approximately 200,000 clones, about nine tenths appearing once. In germline, CDR1 is MDHEN, CDR2 SYDVKM. The CDR3 runs 15 residues. V dropped 6 bases and J dropped 6 bases, with 19 bases sitting between them. The receptor comes from a man aged 50-59 years with acute or convalescent COVID-19. The J gene is TRBJ2-3, the V gene TRBV28; D possibly corresponds to TRBD1 (6 bases). Sequenced input: peripheral blood. This CDR3 is CASRPVLGADDTQYF. CDR3 coding DNA: TGTGCCAGCAGACCCGTACTGGGGGCAGACGATACGCAGTATTTT.